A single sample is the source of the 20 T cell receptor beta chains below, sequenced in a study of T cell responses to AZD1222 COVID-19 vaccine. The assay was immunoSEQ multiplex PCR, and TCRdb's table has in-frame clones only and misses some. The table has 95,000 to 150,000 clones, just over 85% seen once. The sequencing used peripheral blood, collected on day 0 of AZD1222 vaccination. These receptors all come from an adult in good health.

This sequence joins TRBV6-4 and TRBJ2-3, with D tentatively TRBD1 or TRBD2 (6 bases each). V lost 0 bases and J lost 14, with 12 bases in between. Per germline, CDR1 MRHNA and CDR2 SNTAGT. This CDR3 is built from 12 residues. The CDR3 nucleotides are TGTGCCAGCAGTGACTCGGGGGGCCTGCCGTATTTT. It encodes CASSDSGGLPYF.

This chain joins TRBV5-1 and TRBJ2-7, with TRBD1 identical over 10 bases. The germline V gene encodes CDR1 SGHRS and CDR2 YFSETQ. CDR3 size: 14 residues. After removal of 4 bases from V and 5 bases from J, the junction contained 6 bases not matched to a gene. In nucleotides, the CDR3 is TGCGCCAGCAGCGGGGGACAGGGGAGCCACGAGCAGTACTTC. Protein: CASSGGQGSHEQYF. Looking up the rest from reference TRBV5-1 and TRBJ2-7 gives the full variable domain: KAGVTQTPRYLIKTRGQQVTLSCSPISGHRSVSWYQQTPGQGLQFLFEYFSETQRNKGNFPGRFSGRQFSNSRSEMNVSTLELGDSALYLCASSGGQGSHEQYFGPGTRLTVT.

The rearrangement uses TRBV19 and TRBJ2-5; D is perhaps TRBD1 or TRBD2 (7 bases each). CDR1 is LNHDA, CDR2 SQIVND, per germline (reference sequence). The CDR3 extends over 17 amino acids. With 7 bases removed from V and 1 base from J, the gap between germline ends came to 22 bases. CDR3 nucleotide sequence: TGTGCCAGTACCCCAGGGGGGGCAGGGGGGCTCCAAGAGACCCAGTACTTC. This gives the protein CASTPGGAGGLQETQYF.

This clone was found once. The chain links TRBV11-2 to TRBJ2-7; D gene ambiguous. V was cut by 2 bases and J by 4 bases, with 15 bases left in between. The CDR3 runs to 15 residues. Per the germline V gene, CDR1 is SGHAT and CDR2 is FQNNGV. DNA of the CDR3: TGTGCCAGCAGCTTATCTCCACTTGTCAGGTACGAGCAGTACTTC. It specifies CASSLSPLVRYEQYF.

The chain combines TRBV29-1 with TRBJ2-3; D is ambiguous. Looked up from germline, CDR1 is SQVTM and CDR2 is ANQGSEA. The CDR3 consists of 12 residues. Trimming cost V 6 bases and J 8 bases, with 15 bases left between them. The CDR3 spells CSVVQVAPTQYF. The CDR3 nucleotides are TGCAGCGTAGTCCAAGTCGCCCCTACGCAGTATTTT.

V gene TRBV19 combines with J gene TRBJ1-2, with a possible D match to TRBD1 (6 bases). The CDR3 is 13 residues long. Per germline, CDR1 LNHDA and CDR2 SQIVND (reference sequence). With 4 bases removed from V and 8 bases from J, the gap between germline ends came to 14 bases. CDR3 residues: CASSTNRALGYTF. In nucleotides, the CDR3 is TGTGCCAGTAGTACTAACAGGGCCCTGGGCTACACCTTC.

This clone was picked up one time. Written as DNA, the CDR3 is TGTGCCAGCAGTTTGCCCAGCCTAGGGACAGATACGCAGTATTTT. Its protein is CASSLPSLGTDTQYF. The genes are TRBV28 and TRBJ2-3, with unresolved D. In germline, CDR1 is MDHEN, CDR2 SYDVKM. CDR3 length: 15 residues. V was trimmed by 3 bases and J by 3 bases, leaving 13 bases between them.

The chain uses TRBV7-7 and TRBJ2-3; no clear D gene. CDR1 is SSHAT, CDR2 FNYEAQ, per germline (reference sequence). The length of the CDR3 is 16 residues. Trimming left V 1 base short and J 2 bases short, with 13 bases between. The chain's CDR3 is CASSLGLSDATDTQYF. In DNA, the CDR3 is TGTGCCAGCAGCTTAGGTTTATCAGACGCCACAGATACGCAGTATTTT.

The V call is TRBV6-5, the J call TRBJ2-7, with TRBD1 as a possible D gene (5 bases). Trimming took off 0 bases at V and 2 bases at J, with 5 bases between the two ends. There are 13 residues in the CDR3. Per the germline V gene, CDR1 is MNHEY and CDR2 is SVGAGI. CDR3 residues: CASSYSRAYEQYF. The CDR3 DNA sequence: TGTGCCAGCAGTTACTCCAGGGCCTACGAGCAGTACTTC.

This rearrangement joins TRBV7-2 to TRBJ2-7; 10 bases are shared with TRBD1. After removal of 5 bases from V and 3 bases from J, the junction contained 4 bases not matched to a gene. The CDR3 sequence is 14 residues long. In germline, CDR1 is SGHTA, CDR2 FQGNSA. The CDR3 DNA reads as TGTGCCAGCAGCCTGGGACAGGGGAACTACGAGCAGTACTTC. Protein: CASSLGQGNYEQYF.

CDR3 loop: CASSSGQGRSPLHF. CDR3 nucleotides: TGTGCCAGCAGCTCGGGACAGGGTCGTTCACCCCTCCACTTT. The chain couples TRBV5-6 to TRBJ1-6; TRBD1 matches 9 bases. V gave up 3 bases and J gave up 9 bases; unmatched junction bases: 4. This CDR3 is built from 14 residues. Looked up from germline, CDR1 is SGHDT and CDR2 is YYEEEE. Variable domain in full (rest from reference TRBV5-6 and TRBJ1-6): DAGVTQSPTHLIKTRGQQVTLRCSPKSGHDTVSWYQQALGQGPQFIFQYYEEEERQRGNFPDRFSGHQFPNYSSELNVNALLLGDSALYLCASSSGQGRSPLHFGNGTRLTVT.

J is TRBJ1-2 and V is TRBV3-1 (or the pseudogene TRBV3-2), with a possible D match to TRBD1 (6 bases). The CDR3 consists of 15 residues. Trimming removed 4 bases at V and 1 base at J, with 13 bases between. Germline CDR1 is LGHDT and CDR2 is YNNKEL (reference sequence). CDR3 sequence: CASSPGTPGNYGYTF. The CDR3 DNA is TGTGCCAGCAGCCCCGGGACACCGGGTAACTATGGCTACACCTTC.

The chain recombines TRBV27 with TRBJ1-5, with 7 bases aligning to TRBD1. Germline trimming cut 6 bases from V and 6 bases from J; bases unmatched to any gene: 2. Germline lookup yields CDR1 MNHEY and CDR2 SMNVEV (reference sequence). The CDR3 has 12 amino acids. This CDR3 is CASSNRGQPQHF. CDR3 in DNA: TGTGCCAGCAGCAACAGGGGTCAGCCCCAGCATTTT.

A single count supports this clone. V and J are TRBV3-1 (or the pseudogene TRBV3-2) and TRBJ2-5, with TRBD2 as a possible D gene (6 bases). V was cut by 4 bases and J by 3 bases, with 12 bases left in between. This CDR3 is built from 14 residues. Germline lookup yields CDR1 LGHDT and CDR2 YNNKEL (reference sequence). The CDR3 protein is CASSLGTYKETQYF. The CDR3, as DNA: TGTGCCAGCAGCCTCGGGACTTACAAAGAGACCCAGTACTTC.

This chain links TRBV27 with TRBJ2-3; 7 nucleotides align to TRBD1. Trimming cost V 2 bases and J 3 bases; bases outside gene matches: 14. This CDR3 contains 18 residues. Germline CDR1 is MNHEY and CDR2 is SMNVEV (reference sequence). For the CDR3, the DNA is TGTGCCAGCAGTTTAACGCCCGTACAGGGGCCAGGGACAGATACGCAGTATTTT. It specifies CASSLTPVQGPGTDTQYF.

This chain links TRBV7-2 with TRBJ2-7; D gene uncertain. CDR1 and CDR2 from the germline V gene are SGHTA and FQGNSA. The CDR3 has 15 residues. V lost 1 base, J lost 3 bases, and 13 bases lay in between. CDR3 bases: TGTGCCAGCAGCTTAGGGCCCGCAAGTGGCTACGAGCAGTACTTC. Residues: CASSLGPASGYEQYF.

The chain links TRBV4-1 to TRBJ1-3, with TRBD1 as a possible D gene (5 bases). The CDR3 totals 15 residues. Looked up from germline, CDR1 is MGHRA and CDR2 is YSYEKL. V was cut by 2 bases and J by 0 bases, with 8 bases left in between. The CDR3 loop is CASSQNTGSGNTIYF. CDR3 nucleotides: TGCGCCAGCAGCCAAAATACAGGCTCTGGAAACACCATATATTTT.

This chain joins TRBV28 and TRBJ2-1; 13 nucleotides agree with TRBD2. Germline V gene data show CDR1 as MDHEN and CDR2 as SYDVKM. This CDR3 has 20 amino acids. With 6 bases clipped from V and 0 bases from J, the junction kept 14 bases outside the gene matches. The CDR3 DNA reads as TGTGCCAGCAGGTCGACTAGCGGGAGGTCCCTTCGGAGCTCCTACAATGAGCAGTTCTTC. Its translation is CASRSTSGRSLRSSYNEQFF.

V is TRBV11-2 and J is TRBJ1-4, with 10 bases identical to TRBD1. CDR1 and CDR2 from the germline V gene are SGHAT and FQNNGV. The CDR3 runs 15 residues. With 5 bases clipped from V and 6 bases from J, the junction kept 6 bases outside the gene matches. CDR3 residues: CASSTRQGAHEKLFF. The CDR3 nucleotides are TGTGCCAGCAGCACCCGACAGGGGGCCCATGAAAAACTGTTTTTT.

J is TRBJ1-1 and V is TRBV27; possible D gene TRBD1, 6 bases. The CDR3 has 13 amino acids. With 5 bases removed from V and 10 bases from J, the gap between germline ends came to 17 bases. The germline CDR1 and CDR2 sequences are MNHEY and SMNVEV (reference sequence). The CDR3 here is CASSGGQGSRAFF. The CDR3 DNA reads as TGTGCCAGCAGTGGCGGGCAGGGGTCGAGAGCTTTCTTT.